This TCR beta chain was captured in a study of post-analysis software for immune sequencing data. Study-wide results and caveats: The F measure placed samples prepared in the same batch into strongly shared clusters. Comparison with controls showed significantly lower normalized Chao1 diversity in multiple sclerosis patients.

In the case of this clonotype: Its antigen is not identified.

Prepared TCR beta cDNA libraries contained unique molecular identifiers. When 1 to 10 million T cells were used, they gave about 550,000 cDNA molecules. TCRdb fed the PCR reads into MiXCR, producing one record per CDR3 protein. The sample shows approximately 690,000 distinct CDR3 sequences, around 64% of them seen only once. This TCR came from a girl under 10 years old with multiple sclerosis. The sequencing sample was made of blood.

The chain's CDR3 is CSVAEGGYGYTF. The CDR3, as DNA: TGCAGCGTTGCAGAGGGGGGCTATGGCTACACCTTC. The V call is TRBV29-1, the J call TRBJ1-2; D might be TRBD1 (6 bases). Trimming stripped 4 bases from V and 4 bases from J, with 10 bases between. CDR3 length equals 12 residues. The V gene's germline CDR1 is SQVTM and CDR2 ANQGSEA.